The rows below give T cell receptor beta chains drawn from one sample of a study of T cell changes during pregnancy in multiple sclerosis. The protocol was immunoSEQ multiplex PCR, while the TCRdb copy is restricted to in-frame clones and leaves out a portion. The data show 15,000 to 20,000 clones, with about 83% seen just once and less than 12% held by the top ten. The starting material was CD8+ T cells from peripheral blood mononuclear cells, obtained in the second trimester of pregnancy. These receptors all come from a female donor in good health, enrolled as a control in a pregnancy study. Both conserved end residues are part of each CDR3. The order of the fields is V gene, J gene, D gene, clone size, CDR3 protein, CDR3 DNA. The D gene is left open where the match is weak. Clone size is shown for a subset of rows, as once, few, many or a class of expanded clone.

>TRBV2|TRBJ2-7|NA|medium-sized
CASNPRGAYEQYF
TGTGCCAGCAACCCTCGCGGGGCCTACGAGCAGTACTTC
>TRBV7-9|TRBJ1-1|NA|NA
CASSLGSDEAFF
TGTGCCAGCAGCTTGGGCAGTGATGAAGCTTTCTTT
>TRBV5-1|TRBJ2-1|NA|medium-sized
CASSPQGAQGDEQFF
TGCGCCAGCAGCCCACAGGGTGCTCAGGGCGATGAGCAGTTCTTC
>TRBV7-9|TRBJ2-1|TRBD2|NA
CASRGPGLAGYNEQFF
TGTGCCAGCAGGGGACCGGGACTAGCGGGGTACAATGAGCAGTTCTTC
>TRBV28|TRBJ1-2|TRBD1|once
CASSPDRVYGYTF
TGTGCCAGCAGTCCTGACAGGGTCTATGGCTACACCTTC
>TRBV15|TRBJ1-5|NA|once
CATRTTGPYSNQPQHF
TGTGCCACCAGAACCACAGGGCCTTATAGCAATCAGCCCCAGCATTTT
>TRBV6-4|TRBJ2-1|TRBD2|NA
CASSDASGVNEQFF
TGTGCCAGCAGTGATGCTAGCGGGGTTAATGAGCAGTTCTTC
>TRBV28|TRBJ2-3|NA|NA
CASRTVNTQYF
TGTGCCAGCAGAACAGTGAATACGCAGTATTTT
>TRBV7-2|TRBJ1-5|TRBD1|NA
CASSGPGTGGQPQHF
TGTGCCAGCAGCGGACCCGGGACAGGAGGTCAGCCCCAGCATTTT
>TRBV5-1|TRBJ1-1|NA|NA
CASSGPGLESTEAFF
TGCGCCAGCAGCGGTCCGGGACTGGAGAGCACTGAAGCTTTCTTT
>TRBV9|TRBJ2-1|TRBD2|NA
CASGHHSGADYNEQFF
TGTGCCAGCGGCCATCATAGCGGGGCAGACTACAATGAGCAGTTCTTC
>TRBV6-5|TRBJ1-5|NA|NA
CASSSRTSSSNQPQHF
TGTGCCAGCAGTTCCCGGACAAGCAGTAGCAATCAGCCCCAGCATTTT
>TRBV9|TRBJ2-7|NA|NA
CASSPEGGPYEQYF
TGTGCCAGCAGCCCCGAGGGGGGGCCCTACGAGCAGTACTTC
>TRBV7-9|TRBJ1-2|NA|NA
CASSLVGGVRGYTF
TGTGCCAGCAGCTTGGTCGGGGGGGTTCGTGGCTACACCTTC
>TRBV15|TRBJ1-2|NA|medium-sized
CATRLAGDPYGYTF
TGTGCCACCAGATTGGCGGGGGACCCCTATGGCTACACCTTC
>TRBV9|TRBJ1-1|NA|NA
CASSGHGGGGTEAFF
TGTGCCAGCAGCGGACACGGGGGGGGAGGCACTGAAGCTTTCTTT
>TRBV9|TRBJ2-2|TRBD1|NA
CASSPSTGGIDTGELFF
TGTGCCAGCAGCCCGAGTACAGGGGGCATAGACACCGGGGAGCTGTTTTTT
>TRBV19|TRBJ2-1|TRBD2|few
CASVAGDLNYNEQFF
TGTGCCAGTGTAGCGGGGGACCTAAACTACAATGAGCAGTTCTTC
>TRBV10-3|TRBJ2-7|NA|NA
CAISESTYEQYF
TGTGCCATCAGTGAGTCTACCTACGAGCAGTACTTC
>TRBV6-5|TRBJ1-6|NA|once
CASSYGGYDSPLHF
TGTGCCAGCAGTTACGGAGGGTACGATTCACCCCTCCACTTT
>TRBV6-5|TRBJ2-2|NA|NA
CASSEQGNTGELFF
TGTGCCAGCAGTGAACAGGGGAACACCGGGGAGCTGTTTTTT
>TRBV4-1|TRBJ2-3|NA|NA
CASSQRTLGYTDTQYF
TGCGCCAGCAGCCAAAGGACATTGGGGTATACAGATACGCAGTATTTT
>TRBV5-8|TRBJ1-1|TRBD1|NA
CASSSGQGSTEAFF
TGTGCCAGCAGCTCCGGACAGGGGTCCACTGAAGCTTTCTTT
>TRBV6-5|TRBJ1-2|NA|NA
CASTPRRGNYGYTF
TGTGCCAGCACCCCGCGTAGGGGTAACTATGGCTACACCTTC
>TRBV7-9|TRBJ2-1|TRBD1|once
CASSLRDRTLEAYNEQFF
TGTGCCAGCAGCCTCAGGGACAGAACCTTAGAAGCCTACAATGAGCAGTTCTTC
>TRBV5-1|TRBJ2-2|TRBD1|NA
CASNAGGQGGELFF
TGCGCCAGCAATGCAGGGGGCCAGGGCGGGGAGCTGTTTTTT
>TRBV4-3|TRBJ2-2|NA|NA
CASSPLGGGGELFF
TGCGCCAGCAGCCCCCTCGGAGGCGGCGGGGAGCTGTTTTTT
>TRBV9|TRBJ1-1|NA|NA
CASSVSRLGGGDTEAFF
TGTGCCAGCAGCGTTAGTCGTTTGGGGGGTGGTGACACTGAAGCTTTCTTT
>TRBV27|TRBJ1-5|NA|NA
CASSGDSGNQPQHF
TGTGCCAGCAGTGGGGACTCCGGCAATCAGCCCCAGCATTTT
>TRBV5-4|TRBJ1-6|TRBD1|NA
CASSLGGQGLGSPLHF
TGTGCCAGCAGCTTGGGGGGACAGGGGTTAGGTTCACCCCTCCACTTT
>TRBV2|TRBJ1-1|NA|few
CASGGGSAFF
TGTGCCAGCGGGGGAGGGTCGGCTTTCTTT
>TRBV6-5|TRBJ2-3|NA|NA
CASGPYDRSTDTQYF
TGTGCCAGCGGCCCCTACGACAGGAGCACAGATACGCAGTATTTT
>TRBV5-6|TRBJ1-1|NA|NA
CASSWGGSTEAFF
TGTGCCAGCAGCTGGGGGGGCAGCACTGAAGCTTTCTTT
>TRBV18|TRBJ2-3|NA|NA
CASSPVIGVQYTDTQYF
TGTGCCAGCTCACCGGTCATCGGGGTACAGTACACAGATACGCAGTATTTT
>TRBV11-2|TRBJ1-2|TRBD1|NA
CASSTGGRASGYTF
TGTGCCAGCAGCACAGGGGGCAGGGCGAGTGGCTACACCTTC
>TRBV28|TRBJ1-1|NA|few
CASTEGMIRTEAFF
TGTGCCAGCACCGAGGGAATGATTCGCACTGAAGCTTTCTTT
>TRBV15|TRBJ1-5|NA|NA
CATSSDGGGGNQPQHF
TGTGCCACCAGCAGCGATGGGGGGGGTGGCAATCAGCCCCAGCATTTT
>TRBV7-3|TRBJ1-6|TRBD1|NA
CASSSQGGSGSPLHF
TGTGCCAGCAGCTCACAGGGGGGGTCGGGTTCACCCCTCCACTTT
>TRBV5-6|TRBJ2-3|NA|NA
CASSLGGYTDTQYF
TGTGCCAGCAGCTTGGGGGGCTACACAGATACGCAGTATTTT
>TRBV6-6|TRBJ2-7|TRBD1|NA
CASSQRTGLISYEQYF
TGTGCCAGCTCTCAGAGGACAGGTCTGATTTCCTACGAGCAGTACTTC
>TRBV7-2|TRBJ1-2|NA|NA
CASSLGGDGYTF
TGTGCCAGCAGCTTAGGGGGGGATGGCTACACCTTC
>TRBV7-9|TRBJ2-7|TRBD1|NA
CASSHTGGGYEQYF
TGTGCCAGCAGCCATACAGGGGGCGGCTACGAGCAGTACTTC
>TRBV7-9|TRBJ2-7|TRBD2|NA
CASSLVTGGRYEQYF
TGTGCCAGCAGCTTAGTCACGGGGGGGCGGTACGAGCAGTACTTC
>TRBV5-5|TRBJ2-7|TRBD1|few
CASSPHRGSYEQYF
TGTGCCAGCAGCCCGCACAGGGGGTCTTACGAGCAGTACTTC
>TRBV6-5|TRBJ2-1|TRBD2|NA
CASSYSGGGDNEQFF
TGTGCCAGCAGTTACTCCGGGGGGGGCGACAATGAGCAGTTCTTC
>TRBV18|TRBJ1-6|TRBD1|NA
CASSPEDRGPSPLHF
TGTGCCAGCTCACCTGAGGACAGGGGGCCCTCACCCCTCCACTTT
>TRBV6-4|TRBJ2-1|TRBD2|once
CASSVDGGTYNEQFF
TGTGCCAGCAGTGTTGACGGGGGGACCTACAATGAGCAGTTCTTC
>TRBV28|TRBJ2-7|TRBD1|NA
CASSLPAQGVSSYEQYF
TGTGCCAGCAGTTTACCGGCTCAGGGGGTGAGCTCCTACGAGCAGTACTTC
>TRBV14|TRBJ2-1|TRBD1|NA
CASSQETGAYNEQFF
TGTGCCAGCAGCCAAGAGACAGGGGCCTACAATGAGCAGTTCTTC
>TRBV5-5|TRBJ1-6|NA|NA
CASSPGVALHF
TGTGCCAGCAGCCCCGGTGTGGCCCTCCACTTT